Each of the 30 T cell receptor beta chains below was sequenced from the same sample in a study of cytomegalovirus exposure and HLA in healthy donors. A multiplex PCR was run with 60 Vbeta primers and 13 Jbeta primers. The assay was immunoSEQ multiplex PCR, and TCRdb's table has in-frame clones only and misses some. The repertoire holds about 110,000 clones, with about 83% as singletons. The sample comprised PBMCs. These receptors all come from a man between 18 and 35 years old in good health and CMV-seronegative.

The rearrangement links TRBV7-6 to TRBJ1-5, with TRBD1 as a possible D gene (6 bases). V was clipped by 5 bases and J by 3 bases, with 14 bases between them. This CDR3 region has 15 residues. Germline V lookup: CDR1 SGHVS, CDR2 FNYEAQ. The CDR3 nucleotides are TGTGCCAGCAGCGCCGAACAGGGAATCAATCAGCCCCAGCATTTT. It translates to CASSAEQGINQPQHF.

The rearrangement uses TRBV4-1 and TRBJ2-7, with 11 bases matching TRBD2. The CDR3 runs to 15 residues. J lost 4 bases, V lost 4 bases, and 6 bases had no gene match. Germline V gene lookup returns CDR1 MGHRA and CDR2 YSYEKL. For the CDR3, the DNA is TGCGCCAGCAGCCCGAGGACTAGCGGGCATTACGAGCAGTACTTC. As protein: CASSPRTSGHYEQYF.

This clone was seen only a few times. The CDR3 DNA follows: TGTGCCAGCAGTTCGTGGCAAACTAATGAAAAACTGTTTTTT. Encoded protein: CASSSWQTNEKLFF. This chain uses TRBV28 with TRBJ1-4; D remains unclear. The V and J ends lost 4 bases and 1 base respectively, with 7 bases between them. CDR1 is MDHEN and CDR2 is SYDVKM in the germline V gene. The CDR3 loop spans 14 amino acids.

The chain employs TRBV7-2 and TRBJ2-3; a possible D gene is TRBD1 (7 bases). In germline, CDR1 is SGHTA, CDR2 FQGNSA. The CDR3 is 16 amino acids. Trimming cost V 5 bases and J 1 base, with 16 bases left between them. The CDR3 coding sequence is TGTGCCAGCAGCCACCGACAGGGAGGCCGCACAGATACGCAGTATTTT. It is translated as CASSHRQGGRTDTQYF. Full variable domain (remainder filled in from reference TRBV7-2 and TRBJ2-3): GAGVSQSPSNKVTEKGKDVELRCDPISGHTALYWYRQSLGQGLEFLIYFQGNSAPDKSGLPSDRFSAERTGGSVSTLTIQRTQQEDSAVYLCASSHRQGGRTDTQYFGPGTRLTVL.

CDR3 sequence (DNA): TGTGCCAGCAGCTTGTCACAGGTGAAGGATGGCTACACCTTC. Its protein product is CASSLSQVKDGYTF. V gene TRBV7-6 combines with J gene TRBJ1-2; a possible D gene is TRBD1 (5 bases). The V gene's germline CDR1 is SGHVS and CDR2 FNYEAQ. This CDR3 spans 14 amino acids. Trimming cost V 3 bases and J 6 bases, with 14 bases left between them.

This chain uses TRBV12-5 with TRBJ2-1; 12 bases are shared with TRBD2. The CDR3 has 15 amino acids. V gave up 7 bases and J gave up 9 bases; unmatched junction bases: 10. From germline, CDR1 is LGHNT and CDR2 FRNRAP. CDR3 nucleotides: TGTGCTAGTGCTCGACTAGCGGGAGAGGCAGCTGAGCAGTTCTTC. Protein sequence: CASARLAGEAAEQFF. The full variable domain, completed using reference TRBV12-5 and TRBJ2-1, is DARVTQTPRHKVTEMGQEVTMRCQPILGHNTVFWYRQTMMQGLELLAYFRNRAPLDDSGMPKDRFSAEMPDATLATLKIQPSEPRDSAVYFCASARLAGEAAEQFFGPGTRLTVL.

This clone has just one count. The genes are TRBV11-3 and TRBJ2-7, with 7 bases fitting TRBD2. Germline trimming cut 4 bases from V and 2 bases from J; bases unmatched to any gene: 5. The CDR3 contains 14 residues. Germline lookup yields CDR1 SGHNT and CDR2 YENEEA. The CDR3 spells CASSSRDYAYEQYF. The CDR3 bases are TGTGCCAGCAGCTCCCGGGACTACGCCTACGAGCAGTACTTC. Supplemented by reference TRBV11-3 and TRBJ2-7, the full variable domain reads EAGVVQSPRYKIIEKKQPVAFWCNPISGHNTLYWYLQNLGQGPELLIRYENEEAVDDSQLPKDRFSAERLKGVDSTLKIQPAELGDSAVYLCASSSRDYAYEQYFGPGTRLTVT.

V usage is TRBV12-5 and J usage is TRBJ2-1; 9 bases match TRBD2. This CDR3 contains 15 residues. The ends lost 5 bases at V and 5 bases at J; junction bases unmatched: 7. Germline loops: CDR1 LGHNT, CDR2 FRNRAP. The DNA of the CDR3 is TGTGCTAGTGGTAGGGGACTAGCAGATAACAATGAGCAGTTCTTC. It specifies CASGRGLADNNEQFF.

The chain uses TRBV5-5 and TRBJ1-1, with 10 bases matching TRBD1. V lost 3 bases, J lost 5 bases, and 7 bases stayed unmatched. The CDR3 runs to 15 residues. Germline loops: CDR1 SGHKS, CDR2 YYEKEE (reference sequence). The CDR3 nucleotides are TGTGCCAGCAGCTCCCGACAGGGGGCGCCGACTGAAGCTTTCTTT. It encodes CASSSRQGAPTEAFF.

This rearrangement joins TRBV21-1 to TRBJ2-2; TRBD2 reflects the table's D call only, with no check against the DNA. TRBV21-1 is a documented pseudogene. This CDR3 is 20 amino acids long. DNA of the CDR3: TGTGCCAGCAGCAAAGATTGGGAGGGAGAGTCGTGTTGGAACACCGGGGAGCTGTTTTTT. This sequence encodes CASSKDWEGESCWNTGELFF.

J is TRBJ2-1 and V is TRBV5-1; no clear D. The CDR3 totals 14 residues. The V end was cut by 0 bases, the J end by 3 bases, with 7 bases between. From germline, CDR1 is SGHRS and CDR2 YFSETQ. The CDR3 sequence is CASSLVQNYNEQFF. In nucleotides, the CDR3 is TGCGCCAGCAGCTTGGTACAGAACTACAATGAGCAGTTCTTC.

As DNA, the CDR3 is TGTGCCAGCAGTGCTCGGAAGGGCCAGGGAGAGACCCAGTACTTC. Translated: CASSARKGQGETQYF. The chain joins TRBV11-2 to TRBJ2-5; D is possibly TRBD1 (5 bases). V was pared by 6 bases and J by 4 bases, with 18 bases between. Germline V gene lookup returns CDR1 SGHAT and CDR2 FQNNGV. This CDR3 comprises 15 residues.

V gene TRBV4-1 combines with J gene TRBJ2-5; 12 bases map to TRBD2. This CDR3 has 17 amino acids. Germline CDR1 MGHRA, CDR2 YSYEKL. V shed 0 bases, J shed 4 bases, and the junction held 6 bases outside the gene matches. CDR3 sequence (DNA): TGCGCCAGCAGCCAAGATCGGCTAGCGGGAGGGGTAGAGACCCAGTACTTC. Translated: CASSQDRLAGGVETQYF.

This clone was seen only once. The genes are TRBV18 and TRBJ2-3; D might be TRBD2 (5 bases). V was pared by 4 bases and J by 1 base, with 12 bases between. CDR3 length equals 15 residues. The V gene's germline CDR1 is KGHSH and CDR2 LQKENI. CDR3 loop: CASSRLALGTDTQYF. DNA of the CDR3: TGTGCCAGCTCACGCCTAGCACTGGGCACAGATACGCAGTATTTT.

The chain joins TRBV11-3 to TRBJ1-1; tentatively, D is TRBD1 (6 bases). The CDR3 sequence is 12 residues long. Germline V lookup: CDR1 SGHNT, CDR2 YENEEA. V lost 5 bases to trimming and J lost 9 bases, with 13 bases between them. CDR3 bases: TGTGCCAGCAGCGGGGCCGGGACAAAAGCTTTCTTT. Translating it yields CASSGAGTKAFF. Together with reference TRBV11-3 and TRBJ1-1, the CDR3 gives the full variable domain: EAGVVQSPRYKIIEKKQPVAFWCNPISGHNTLYWYLQNLGQGPELLIRYENEEAVDDSQLPKDRFSAERLKGVDSTLKIQPAELGDSAVYLCASSGAGTKAFFGQGTRLTVV.

The sample holds a few counts of this clone. V gene TRBV4-3 combines with J gene TRBJ1-3; TRBD1 matches at 7 bases. The CDR3 spans 16 residues. The germline gives CDR1 LGHNA, CDR2 YSLEER. J was trimmed by 0 bases and V by 1 base; bases with no gene match: 3. Here the CDR3 reads CASSQARGPSGNTIYF. The CDR3 DNA reads as TGCGCCAGCAGCCAAGCGAGGGGGCCCTCTGGAAACACCATATATTTT.

This clone was counted at least ten times. The chain links TRBV6-6 to TRBJ1-4; no firm D call. The V gene's germline CDR1 is MNHNY and CDR2 SVGAGI (reference sequence). V was clipped by 2 bases and J by 7 bases, with 14 bases between them. The CDR3 sequence is 15 residues long. The CDR3 reads CASSYRRGEVEKLFF. The CDR3 DNA reads TGTGCCAGCAGTTACCGGCGGGGAGAGGTTGAAAAACTGTTTTTT.

The chain combines TRBV6-4 with TRBJ2-3; TRBD2 agrees at 7 bases. With 0 bases clipped from V and 0 bases from J, the junction kept 3 bases outside the gene matches. In germline, CDR1 is MRHNA, CDR2 SNTAGT. This CDR3 has 16 amino acids. CDR3 sequence: CASSDSSSGSTDTQYF. Here the CDR3 DNA reads TGTGCCAGCAGTGACTCTTCTAGCGGCAGCACAGATACGCAGTATTTT.

This chain joins TRBV11-3 and TRBJ1-2; D is ambiguous. V lost 6 bases and J 7 bases, leaving 27 bases between the germline ends. The CDR3 spans 17 residues. Germline values: CDR1 SGHNT, CDR2 YENEEA. The CDR3 here is CASSLTLPGNDSSGYTF. The CDR3 nucleotides read TGTGCCAGCAGTCTGACCCTACCGGGAAACGATAGTTCTGGCTACACCTTC. Together with reference TRBV11-3 and TRBJ1-2, the CDR3 gives the full variable domain: EAGVVQSPRYKIIEKKQPVAFWCNPISGHNTLYWYLQNLGQGPELLIRYENEEAVDDSQLPKDRFSAERLKGVDSTLKIQPAELGDSAVYLCASSLTLPGNDSSGYTFGSGTRLTVV.

The rearrangement links TRBV29-1 to TRBJ1-2, with D unclear. The CDR3 is 11 residues long. Germline lookup yields CDR1 SQVTM and CDR2 ANQGSEA. The germline V and J ends were trimmed by 5 bases and 4 bases, with 8 bases remaining between them. CDR3 loop: CSVPSGYGYTF. CDR3 DNA: TGCAGCGTTCCCAGTGGCTATGGCTACACCTTC.

The chain uses TRBV7-9 and TRBJ2-7, with D perhaps matching TRBD2 (6 bases). Per germline, CDR1 SEHNR and CDR2 FQNEAQ (reference sequence). Trimming removed 3 bases from V and 6 bases from J, with 15 bases in between. This CDR3 is built from 14 residues. In DNA, the CDR3 is TGTGCCAGCAGCTTCGGGAGCCACAAGGGCGAGCAGTACTTC. This gives the protein CASSFGSHKGEQYF.

Only one count was recorded for this clone. The rearrangement uses TRBV27 and TRBJ1-1; D possibly corresponds to TRBD1 (5 bases). V shed 3 bases and J shed 0 bases, with 14 bases lying between them. CDR3 length: 16 amino acids. Germline lookup yields CDR1 MNHEY and CDR2 SMNVEV (reference sequence). This CDR3 reads CASSFVPGLMNTEAFF. Here the CDR3 DNA reads TGTGCCAGCAGTTTTGTCCCGGGACTCATGAACACTGAAGCTTTCTTT.

This clone was counted only a few times. The chain has TRBV2 and TRBJ1-4; unclear D gene. Germline V gene data show CDR1 as SNHLY and CDR2 as FYNNEI. The CDR3 covers 13 residues. V shed 7 bases and J shed 6 bases, with 12 bases lying between them. The CDR3 sequence: CASTRDNDEKLFF. DNA for the CDR3: TGTGCCAGCACTCGAGACAATGATGAAAAACTGTTTTTT.

The chain is built from TRBV9 and TRBJ2-2; TRBD1 aligns across 9 bases. This CDR3 region has 17 residues. Germline V gene lookup returns CDR1 SGDLS and CDR2 YYNGEE. V dropped 5 bases and J dropped 0; count of bases not matched to a gene: 8. The CDR3 here is CASSVRDRASNTGELFF. The CDR3, as DNA: TGTGCCAGCAGTGTCCGGGACAGGGCCTCGAACACCGGGGAGCTGTTTTTT.

The V call is TRBV27, the J call TRBJ1-5, with D tentatively TRBD1 (5 bases). V was clipped by 5 bases and J by 6 bases, with 17 bases between them. Germline CDR1 is MNHEY and CDR2 is SMNVEV (reference sequence). This CDR3 is 15 amino acids long. The DNA for the CDR3 is TGTGCCAGCAGTCCCGGTCCGGGACTAAGTCAGCCCCAGCATTTT. Its protein is CASSPGPGLSQPQHF.

The rearrangement joins TRBV6-6 to TRBJ2-7; D is undetermined. This CDR3 spans 13 amino acids. Germline CDR1 is MNHNY and CDR2 is SVGAGI (reference sequence). The V end was cut by 8 bases, the J end by 2 bases, with 13 bases between. The CDR3 sequence: CASSKQRTYEQYF. CDR3 nucleotide sequence: TGTGCCAGCTCCAAACAGAGAACCTACGAGCAGTACTTC.

The V and J genes are TRBV19 and TRBJ2-3, with 7 bases identical to TRBD2. Per germline, CDR1 LNHDA and CDR2 SQIVND (reference sequence). With V trimmed by 2 bases and J by 3 bases, 8 bases remained unmatched. The CDR3 totals 16 residues. The CDR3 is CASSIQRLATTDTQYF. The CDR3 region has the DNA TGTGCCAGTAGTATACAGAGACTAGCTACTACAGATACGCAGTATTTT.

The chain is built from TRBV7-8 and TRBJ1-3; tentatively, D is TRBD1 (5 bases). Looked up from germline, CDR1 is SGHVS and CDR2 is FQNEAQ. The length of the CDR3 is 18 residues. With 1 base removed from V and 1 base from J, the gap between germline ends came to 17 bases. In nucleotides, the CDR3 is TGTGCCAGCAGCTTAGGTAGACAGCCACAATTTTCTGGAAACACCATATATTTT. Translation gives CASSLGRQPQFSGNTIYF.

V usage is TRBV29-1 and J usage is TRBJ2-5, with 7 bases matching TRBD1. Germline CDR1 is SQVTM and CDR2 is ANQGSEA. The V gene end was trimmed by 7 bases and the J gene end by 4 bases; junction bases not matched to a gene: 6. The CDR3 totals 12 residues. The CDR3 DNA reads TGCAGCGCTGCGACAGGGACAGAGACCCAGTACTTC. Translation: CSAATGTETQYF.

Notes on this clone: Other DNA sequences of this sample code for an identical CDR3. This sequence joins TRBV4-3 and TRBJ1-1, with a possible D match to TRBD1 (5 bases). V was pared by 4 bases and J by 3 bases, with 9 bases between. CDR1 and CDR2 (germline): LGHNA, YSLEER. The CDR3 is made up of 13 amino acids. The CDR3 DNA is TGCGCCAGCAGCCGGCAAGGGGACACTGAAGCTTTCTTT. It is translated as CASSRQGDTEAFF.